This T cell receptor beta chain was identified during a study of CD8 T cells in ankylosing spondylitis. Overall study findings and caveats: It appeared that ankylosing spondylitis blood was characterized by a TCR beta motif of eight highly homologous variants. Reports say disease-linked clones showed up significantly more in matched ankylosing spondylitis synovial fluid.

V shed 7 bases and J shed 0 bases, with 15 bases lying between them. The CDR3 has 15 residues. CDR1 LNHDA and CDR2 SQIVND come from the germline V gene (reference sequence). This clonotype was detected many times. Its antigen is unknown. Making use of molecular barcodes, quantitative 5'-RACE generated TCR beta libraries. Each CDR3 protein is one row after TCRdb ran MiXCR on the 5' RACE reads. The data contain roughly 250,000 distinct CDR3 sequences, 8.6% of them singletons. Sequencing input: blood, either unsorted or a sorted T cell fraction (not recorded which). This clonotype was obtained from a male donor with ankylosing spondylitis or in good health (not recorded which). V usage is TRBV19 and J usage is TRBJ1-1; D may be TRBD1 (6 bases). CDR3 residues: CASTTDRFMNTEAFF. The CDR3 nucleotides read TGTGCCAGTACCACTGACAGGTTTATGAACACTGAAGCTTTCTTT.